The TCR beta chain described here comes from a study of yellow fever vaccine responses in identical twins listed by TCRdb under 2018. Broadly, across the study: In identical twins, the study followed T cell clones that responded to the vaccine with precision. General conclusions and limits of the study: According to the authors, in identical twins the way T cells responded to vaccination appeared partly convergent and partly personalized.

Library generation was performed with RT-PCR. The data were produced on an Illumina HiSeq 2500. TCRdb reprocessed the public reads (quality trimming at Q25 with fastp, clone calling with MiXCR) and kept in-frame beta chains. CDR3 protein duplicates are merged, each entry listing the most common genes and DNA. Across this sample there are approximately 20,000 distinct CDR3 sequences, with approximately 70% seen only once. The biggest ten clones account for about 2.7% of the sample. This clonotype appeared once. Its antigen is currently not known. The sample holds no much larger clone one base away, and base qualities are not on file. One read offers little support. Sequences were derived from T cells from blood (PBMCs), unsorted or a sorted subset (not recorded which), sampled before or after yellow fever vaccination (not recorded which). The TCR comes from a woman aged 18-30 years who received the yellow fever vaccine. Donor details come from another sample of the same person, matched by shared clones.

CDR3 sequence: CASSQDELAGTYEQYF. The DNA sequence is given as TGTGCCAGCAGCCAAGATGAACTAGCGGGGACCTACGAGCAGTACTTC. The rearranged segments are TRBV4-2 and TRBJ2-7, with 10 central nucleotides matching TRBD2. Trimmed from V: 0 bases; trimmed from J: 2 bases; junction bases lacking a gene match: 4. The CDR3 runs 16 residues from the cysteine to the phenylalanine. Only CDR3 DNA remains: 48 bases, in frame from the first base. The germline V gene sets CDR1 to LGHNA and CDR2 to YNFKEQ.